This TCR beta chain was identified in a study of blood T cell repertoires in COVID-19. Overall study: Samples came from the United States, Italy and Spain, spanning acute and convalescent COVID-19. T cells, B-cell-depleted T cells, or PBMCs provided the cDNA or gDNA that served as material.

TCRdb keeps only in-frame clones here, not all; method: immunoSEQ multiplex PCR. The data contain about 230,000 clones, 80% to 90% of them singletons. This TCR was recovered from a man in his forties or fifties with COVID-19, enrolled during active disease. Sample: peripheral blood.

The CDR3 loop is CASSYAPGQVNQPQHF. The CDR3 DNA sequence: TGTGCCAGCAGTTACGCCCCGGGACAGGTCAATCAGCCCCAGCATTTT. The chain carries TRBV6-7 and TRBJ1-5; 8 nucleotides align to TRBD1. TRBV6-7 is known as an ORF, though its function is uncertain. CDR3 length: 16 residues. The V gene end was trimmed by 2 bases and the J gene end by 3 bases; junction bases not matched to a gene: 6.